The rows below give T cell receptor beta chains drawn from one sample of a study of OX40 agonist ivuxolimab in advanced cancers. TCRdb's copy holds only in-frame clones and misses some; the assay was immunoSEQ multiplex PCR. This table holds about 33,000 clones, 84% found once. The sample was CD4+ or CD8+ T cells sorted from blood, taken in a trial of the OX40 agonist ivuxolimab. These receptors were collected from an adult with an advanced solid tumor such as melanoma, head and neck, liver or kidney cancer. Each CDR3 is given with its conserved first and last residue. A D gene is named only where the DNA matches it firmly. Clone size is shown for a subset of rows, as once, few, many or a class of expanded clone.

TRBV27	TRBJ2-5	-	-	TGTGCCAGCAGTCTTGCTTACAGGGGAGGGGAGACCCAGTACTTC	CASSLAYRGGETQYF
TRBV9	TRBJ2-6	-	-	TGTGCCAGCAGCACCCGGACTTCCTCTGGGGCCAACGTCCTGACTTTC	CASSTRTSSGANVLTF
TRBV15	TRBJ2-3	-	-	TGTGCCACCAGCAGAGTCCACATCACAGATACGCAGTATTTT	CATSRVHITDTQYF
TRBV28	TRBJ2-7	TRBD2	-	TGTGCCAGCAGTCCACGGGAAATAGCGGGCAGCTCCTACGAGCAGTACTTC	CASSPREIAGSSYEQYF
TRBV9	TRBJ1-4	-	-	TGTGCCAGCAGCGTAGGAGGGGGTCCTAATGAAAAACTGTTTTTT	CASSVGGGPNEKLFF
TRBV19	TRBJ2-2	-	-	TGTGCCAGTAGTCCTCCCCCTCAGTCCACCGGGGAGCTGTTTTTT	CASSPPPQSTGELFF
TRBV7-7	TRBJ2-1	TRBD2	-	TGTGCTAGCAGCTTAGTGGGGGGGTTATACAATGAGCAGTTCTTC	CASSLVGGLYNEQFF
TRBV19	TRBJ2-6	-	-	TGTGCCAGTAGTTCGGACACCGTAATTCCTGTCTCTGGGGCCAACGTCCTGACTTTC	CASSSDTVIPVSGANVLTF
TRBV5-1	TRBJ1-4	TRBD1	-	TGCGCCAGCAGCCCCGACCGGGACAGGATATACCCTAATGAAAAACTGTTTTTT	CASSPDRDRIYPNEKLFF
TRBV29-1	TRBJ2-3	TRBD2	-	TGCAGCGTCCCTAATGGCGGGGGGCGGTTAGATACGCAGTATTTT	CSVPNGGGRLDTQYF
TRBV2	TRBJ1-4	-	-	TGTGCCAGCAGTGAAGACCCAGGGCGTAATGAAAAACTGTTTTTT	CASSEDPGRNEKLFF
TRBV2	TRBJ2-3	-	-	TGTGCCAGCAGACAGGCCCAAGGGTCAGATACGCAGTATTTT	CASRQAQGSDTQYF
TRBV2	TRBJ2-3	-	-	TGTGCCAGCAGTGAATCAGACAGGCCCATCACAGATACGCAGTATTTT	CASSESDRPITDTQYF
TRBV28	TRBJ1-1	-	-	TGTGCCAGCAGTTTTAGGATGAACACTGAAGCTTTCTTT	CASSFRMNTEAFF
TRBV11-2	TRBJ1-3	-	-	TGTGCCAGCAGCTTAGACTCGACAGGTTTCGGAAACACCATATATTTT	CASSLDSTGFGNTIYF
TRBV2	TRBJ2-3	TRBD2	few	TGTGCCAGCGGACTAGCGGTTGAACGAAGCACAGATACGCAGTATTTT	CASGLAVERSTDTQYF
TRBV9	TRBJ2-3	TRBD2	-	TGTGCCAGCAGCGTAGCTGGCGGGGGGGGCACAGATACGCAGTATTTT	CASSVAGGGGTDTQYF
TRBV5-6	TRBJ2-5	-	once	TGTGCCAGCAGCTTGGCGGGGACTCTCCAAGAGACCCAGTACTTC	CASSLAGTLQETQYF
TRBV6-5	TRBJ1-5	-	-	TGTGCCAGCAGAGAACTTCAACGAAGCAATCAGCCCCAGCATTTT	CASRELQRSNQPQHF
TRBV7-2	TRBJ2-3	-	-	TGTGCCAGCAGCTTGGACGGACCACTAGATACGCAGTATTTT	CASSLDGPLDTQYF
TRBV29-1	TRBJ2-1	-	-	TGCAGCGTTGAACGGACGCACAATGAGCAGTTCTTC	CSVERTHNEQFF
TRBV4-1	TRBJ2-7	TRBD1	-	TGCGCCAGCAGCTCGGGACAGGGAATCGGCTCCTACGAGCAGTACTTC	CASSSGQGIGSYEQYF
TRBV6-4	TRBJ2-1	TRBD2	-	TGTGCCAGCAGTGAGCGGGAGGGCTACAATGAGCAGTTCTTC	CASSEREGYNEQFF
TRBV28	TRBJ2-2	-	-	TGTGCCAGCACCCAGGGTTCCGGGGAGCTGTTTTTT	CASTQGSGELFF
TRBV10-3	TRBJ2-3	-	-	TGTGCCATCAGTGGTCCGGGGGGCGCGAGCACAGATACGCAGTATTTT	CAISGPGGASTDTQYF
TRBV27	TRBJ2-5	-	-	TGTGCCAGCAGTTTCCTCCCGGCTGGGTTTGAGACCCAGTACTTC	CASSFLPAGFETQYF
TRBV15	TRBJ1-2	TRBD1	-	TGTGCCACCAGCAGAGACCTGGGACAGGGGATCCATGGCTACACCTTC	CATSRDLGQGIHGYTF
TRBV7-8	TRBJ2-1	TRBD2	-	TGTGCCAGCAGCCCCGGGACTAGCGGGCCGTCCTACAATGAGCAGTTCTTC	CASSPGTSGPSYNEQFF
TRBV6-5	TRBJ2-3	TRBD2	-	TGTGCCAGCAGTTCTGAGACTAGCGGGAGCACAGATACGCAGTATTTT	CASSSETSGSTDTQYF
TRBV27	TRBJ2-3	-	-	TGTGCCAGCAGTGCCAACACAGATACGCAGTATTTT	CASSANTDTQYF
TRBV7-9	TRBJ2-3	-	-	TGTGCCAGCAGCGGAGAGGCAGCAGATACGCAGTATTTT	CASSGEAADTQYF
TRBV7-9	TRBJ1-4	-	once	TGTGCCACCCTCCAACAGGGTGCTTCTGAAAAACTGTTTTTT	CATLQQGASEKLFF
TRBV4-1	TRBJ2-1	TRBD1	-	TGCGCCAGCCGGACAGGGGGCATCGGTGAGCAGTTCTTC	CASRTGGIGEQFF
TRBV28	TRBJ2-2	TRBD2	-	TGTGCCAGCAGTCCCCATGGGCTAGCGGCAAACACCGGGGAGCTGTTTTTT	CASSPHGLAANTGELFF
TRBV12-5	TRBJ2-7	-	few	TGTGCTAGTGTCTCGCCCGCTTCTTCACCCAGACACGAGCAGTACTTC	CASVSPASSPRHEQYF
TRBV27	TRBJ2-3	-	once	TGTGCCAGCAGTTACGGCAGCTTTAGCACAGATACGCAGTATTTT	CASSYGSFSTDTQYF
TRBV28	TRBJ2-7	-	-	TGTGCCAGCGGCAGGGGTCCCTACGAGCAGTACTTC	CASGRGPYEQYF
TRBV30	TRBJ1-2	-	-	TGTGCCTGGGGGATGGAGTCAGGCTCTGGCTACACCTTC	CAWGMESGSGYTF
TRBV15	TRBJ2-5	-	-	TGTGCCACCAGTGTGGGAGAGACCCAGTACTTC	CATSVGETQYF
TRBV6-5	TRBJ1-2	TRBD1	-	TGTGCCAGTGGGACAGGGGGCAACTATGGCTACACCTTC	CASGTGGNYGYTF
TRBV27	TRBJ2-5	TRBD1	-	TGTGCCAGCAGCCGGGACAGGGGGCTTGGAGAGACCCAGTACTTC	CASSRDRGLGETQYF
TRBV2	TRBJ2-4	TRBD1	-	TGTGCCAGCAGAAGCACGGACAGGGCGGACATTCAGTACTTC	CASRSTDRADIQYF
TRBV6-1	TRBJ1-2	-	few	TGTGCCAGCAGTACAGGACAGTTCAACTATGGCTACACCTTC	CASSTGQFNYGYTF
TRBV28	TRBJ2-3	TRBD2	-	TGTGCCAGCAGCCGGATACTAGCGGGGAGCACAGATACGCAGTATTTT	CASSRILAGSTDTQYF
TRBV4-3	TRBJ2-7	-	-	TGCGCCAGCAGCCAAGCAGAAAACTACGAGCAGTACTTC	CASSQAENYEQYF
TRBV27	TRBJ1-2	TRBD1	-	TGTGCCAGCAGTTTTGGGACAGGGGGGATTGGTGTCTACACCTTC	CASSFGTGGIGVYTF
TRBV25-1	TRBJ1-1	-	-	TGTGCCAGCAGAGACGCATGGGTGAACACTGAAGCTTTCTTT	CASRDAWVNTEAFF
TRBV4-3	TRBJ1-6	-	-	TGCGCCAGCAGCCAAGATCGGTACAGGGAATCACCCCTCCACTTT	CASSQDRYRESPLHF
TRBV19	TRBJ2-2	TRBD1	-	TGTGCCAGTAGTATAGATCTAGCAGGGGGCGGCACCGGGGAGCTGTTTTTT	CASSIDLAGGGTGELFF
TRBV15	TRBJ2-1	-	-	TGTGCCACCAGCAGAGATGGGACACTCAATGAGCAGTTCTTC	CATSRDGTLNEQFF
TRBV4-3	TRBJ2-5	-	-	TGCGCCAGCAGCCAAGGGAGGGTGACAGGAGAGACCCAGTACTTC	CASSQGRVTGETQYF
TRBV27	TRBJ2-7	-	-	TGTGCCAGCAGTTTCGGGGCTACACTTAACTACGAGCAGTACTTC	CASSFGATLNYEQYF
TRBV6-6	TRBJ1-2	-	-	TGTGCCAGCAGTTTGAGTCCTAACTATGGCTACACCTTC	CASSLSPNYGYTF
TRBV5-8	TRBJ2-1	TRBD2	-	TGTGCCAGCAGCTTGGAGGCGGGAGTTTTGAATGAGCAGTTCTTC	CASSLEAGVLNEQFF
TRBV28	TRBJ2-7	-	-	-	CASILGTGVSYEQYF
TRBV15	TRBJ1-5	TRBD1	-	TGTGCCACCAGCAGGGATACAGGGGCCAGCAATCAGCCCCAGCATTTT	CATSRDTGASNQPQHF
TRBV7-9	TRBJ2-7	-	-	TGTGCCAGCAGCACCCCGGAGGCGGAGGAGCCCTACGAGCAGTACTTC	CASSTPEAEEPYEQYF
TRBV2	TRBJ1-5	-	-	TGTGCCAGCCGGACGGGGAATCAGCCCCAGCATTTT	CASRTGNQPQHF
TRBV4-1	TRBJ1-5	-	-	TGCGCCAGCAGCCAGAGTCGCAGGAGCAATCAGCCCCAGCATTTT	CASSQSRRSNQPQHF